This TCR beta chain stems from a study of cytomegalovirus exposure and HLA in healthy donors. On the study more broadly: Earlier, 150 million to 200 million T cells were analyzed, and 90 million to 140 million unique TCR beta sequences were found among them. Whole-study findings and limits: A further, later analysis showed that HLA-associated TCR beta chains (compared with equally common others) were more clonally expanded.

The germline V gene has CDR1 SNHLY and CDR2 FYNNEI. The CDR3 has 16 amino acids. The V and J ends lost 1 base and 0 bases respectively, with 10 bases between them. Regarding this clone: Its target is not known.

The PCR had 60 Vbeta and 13 Jbeta primers. In the source study's methods: As a later analysis found, there were around 86 million unique TCR beta chains, of which approximately 10 million were shared. Here immunoSEQ multiplex PCR was the method, and the copy in TCRdb shows in-frame clones only, minus some. That table furnishes V, J and clone size, whereas the DNA furnished D and trimming. The table includes under 45,000 clones, roughly three quarters detected once. The chain couples TRBV2 to TRBJ2-1, with D perhaps TRBD1 (6 bases). The TCR sequence derives from a man aged 30-40 years in good health and CMV-seronegative. Specimen: PBMCs. CDR3 sequence: CASSEGGPYSYNEQFF. As DNA, the CDR3 is TGTGCCAGCAGTGAAGGGGGGCCCTACTCCTACAATGAGCAGTTCTTC.